This TCR beta chain was identified in a study of T-cell reconstitution after alpha-beta-depleted transplantation in children. Trimming shortened V by 3 bases and J by 1 base, and 11 bases separated the two germline ends. CDR3 size: 15 residues. Germline V gene data show CDR1 as SNHLY and CDR2 as FYNNEI. It was with unique molecular identifiers that the TCRbeta library was prepared. TCRdb re-analysed the PCR reads in MiXCR, keeping a single row per CDR3 protein. Of about 370,000 distinct CDR3 sequences listed, approximately 20% are singletons. The sequence was obtained from a human donor who donated a stem cell graft to a child with acute myeloid leukemia. This specimen consisted of PBMCs from the stem cell graft donor, obtained from the stem cell graft. The V call is TRBV2, the J call TRBJ2-3, with D unclear. CDR3 residues: CASSDWSLGTDTQYF. The DNA of the CDR3 is TGTGCCAGCAGTGATTGGAGCCTAGGCACAGATACGCAGTATTTT.